This TCR beta chain stems from a study of T cell responses to AZD1222 COVID-19 vaccine. Assay: immunoSEQ multiplex PCR; the TCRdb copy retains only in-frame clones and omits some. Of over 100,000 clones in the sample, around 87% were seen once. On this clone itself: What it recognizes is unknown.

The study's findings and limits: Nearly half of spike-specific TCRs reportedly target unmutated variant regions.

In germline, CDR1 is KGHDR, CDR2 SFDVKD. V was cut by 2 bases and J by 0 bases, with 11 bases left in between. CDR3 size: 16 residues. The material was peripheral blood, obtained 28 days after the second AZD1222 dose. The V gene is TRBV24-1, the J gene TRBJ2-3, with D perhaps matching TRBD1 or TRBD2 (6 bases each). This clonotype was sampled from an adult who received the AZD1222 COVID-19 vaccine. Here the CDR3 reads CATSDYWGASTDTQYF. CDR3 sequence (DNA): TGTGCCACCAGTGATTATTGGGGGGCGAGCACAGATACGCAGTATTTT.